This TCR beta chain came from a study of T cells expressing NK-cell markers. For the study at large: Researchers got TCR beta repertoires out of sorted CD3+CD56+NKG2C+, CD3+CD56+NKG2C- and CD3+CD56-NKG2C+ T cells. The study's findings and limits: Dominant NKG2C+ clonotype frequencies of about 1.0-7.0% of CD8+ T cells were measured in about 6 donors.

Reprocessing the 5' RACE reads, TCRdb reports a single entry for every CDR3 protein and omits DNA. The table lists some 300,000 distinct CDR3 sequences. The germline CDR1 and CDR2 sequences are KGHSH and LQKENI. CDR3 length: 16 amino acids. A note on this clonotype: Its target is not known.

J is TRBJ1-3 and V is TRBV18; TCRdb's assignment of TRBD1 cannot be checked, as there is no DNA. This sequence originates from a man between 18 and 35 years old in good health. The sequenced sample consisted of blood T cells: a sorted CD56 or NKG2C T cell subset, CD4+ or CD8+ T cells, or bulk PBMC T cells (not recorded which). CDR3 amino acids: CASSPPEGLSGNTIYF.